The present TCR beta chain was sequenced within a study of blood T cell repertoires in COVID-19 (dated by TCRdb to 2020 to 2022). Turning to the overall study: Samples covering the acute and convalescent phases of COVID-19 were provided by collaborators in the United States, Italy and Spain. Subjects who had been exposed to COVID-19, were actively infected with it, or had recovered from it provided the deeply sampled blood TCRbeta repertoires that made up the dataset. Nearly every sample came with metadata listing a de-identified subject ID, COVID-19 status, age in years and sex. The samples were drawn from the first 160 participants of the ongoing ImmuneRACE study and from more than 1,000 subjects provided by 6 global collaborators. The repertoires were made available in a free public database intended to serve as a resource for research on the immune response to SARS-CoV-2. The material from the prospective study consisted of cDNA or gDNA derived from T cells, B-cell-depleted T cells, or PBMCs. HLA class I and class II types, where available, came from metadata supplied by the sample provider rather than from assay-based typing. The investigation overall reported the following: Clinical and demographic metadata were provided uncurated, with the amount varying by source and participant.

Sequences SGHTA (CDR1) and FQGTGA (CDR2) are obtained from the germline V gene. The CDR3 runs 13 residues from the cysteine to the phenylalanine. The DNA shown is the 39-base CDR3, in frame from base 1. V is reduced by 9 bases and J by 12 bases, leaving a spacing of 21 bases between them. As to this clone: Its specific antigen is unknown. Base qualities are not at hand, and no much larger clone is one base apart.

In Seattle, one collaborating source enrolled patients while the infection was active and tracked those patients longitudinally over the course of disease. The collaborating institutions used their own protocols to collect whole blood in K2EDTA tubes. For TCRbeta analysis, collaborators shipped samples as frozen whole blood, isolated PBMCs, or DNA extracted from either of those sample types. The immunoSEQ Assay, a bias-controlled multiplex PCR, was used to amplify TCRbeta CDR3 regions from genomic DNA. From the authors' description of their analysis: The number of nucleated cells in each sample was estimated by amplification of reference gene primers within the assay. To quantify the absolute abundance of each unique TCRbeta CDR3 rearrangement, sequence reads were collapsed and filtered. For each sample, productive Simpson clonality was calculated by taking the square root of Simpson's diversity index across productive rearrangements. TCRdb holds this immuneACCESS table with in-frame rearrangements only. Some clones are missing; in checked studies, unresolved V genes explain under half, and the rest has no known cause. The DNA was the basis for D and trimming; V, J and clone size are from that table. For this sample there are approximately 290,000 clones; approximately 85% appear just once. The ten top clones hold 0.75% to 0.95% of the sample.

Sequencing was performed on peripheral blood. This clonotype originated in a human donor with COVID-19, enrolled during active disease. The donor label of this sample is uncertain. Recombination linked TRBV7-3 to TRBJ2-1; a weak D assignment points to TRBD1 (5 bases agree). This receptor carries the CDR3 CASRGGALVGQFF. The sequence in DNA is TGTGCCAGTAGAGGTGGGGCCCTCGTCGGGCAGTTCTTC.